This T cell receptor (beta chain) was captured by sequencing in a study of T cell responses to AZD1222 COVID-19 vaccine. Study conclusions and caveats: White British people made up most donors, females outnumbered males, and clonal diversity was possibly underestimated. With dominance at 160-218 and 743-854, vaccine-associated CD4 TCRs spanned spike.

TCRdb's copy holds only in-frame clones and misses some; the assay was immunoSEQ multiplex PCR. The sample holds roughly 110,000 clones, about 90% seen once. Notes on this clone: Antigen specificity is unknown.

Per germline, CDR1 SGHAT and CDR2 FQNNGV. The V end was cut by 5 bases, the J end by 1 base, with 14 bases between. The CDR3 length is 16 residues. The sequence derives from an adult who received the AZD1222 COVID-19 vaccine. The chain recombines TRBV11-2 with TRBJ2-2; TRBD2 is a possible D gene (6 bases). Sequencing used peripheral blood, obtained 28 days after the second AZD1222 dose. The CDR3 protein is CASSHWRGKNTGELFF. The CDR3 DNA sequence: TGTGCCAGCAGCCACTGGCGGGGCAAGAACACCGGGGAGCTGTTTTTT.